The sequence of this T cell receptor beta chain was determined in a study of OX40 agonist ivuxolimab in advanced cancers. As for the study more broadly: Ivuxolimab was an agonistic, fully human IgG2 monoclonal antibody directed against OX40 (CD134), a costimulatory receptor. Among the roughly 50 dose-escalation patients, about 20 had hepatocellular carcinoma, approximately 15 melanoma, 9 renal cell carcinoma and 9 head and neck cancer. Prior anti-PD-1, anti-PD-L1 or anti-CTLA-4 therapy was permitted, and roughly two fifths of dose-escalation patients had received checkpoint inhibitors. Peripheral TCRbeta sequencing aimed to test whether ivuxolimab altered TCR sequence diversity and caused clonal T-cell expansion. Intravenous ivuxolimab was administered to patients every 2 weeks at six dose levels: 0.01, 0.1, 0.3, 1.5, 3 and 10 mg/kg. Partial responses occurred in three dose-escalation patients: two with cutaneous melanoma and one with hepatocellular carcinoma. In the dose-escalation cohort, roughly four fifths of patients were male, and the mean age was about 55 years, with a range of 23 to 79. The paper describes the monotherapy dose-escalation part (N of about 57 patients) of the phase I trial of ivuxolimab. The paper's findings and limits, for the study overall: The antigen specificity of the clonally expanded peripheral T cells was not determined. In partial responders in the 0.1-3.0 mg/kg groups, normalized peripheral clonal expansion was found to be among the lowest, especially among CD8+ T cells. At doses of 0.1 to 3.0 mg/kg, clonal expansion of both CD4+ and CD8+ T cells in blood was seen between baseline and week 6. Low levels of normalized T-cell clonal expansion were also seen in some nonresponding patients. After ivuxolimab, CD8+ T cells had more expanded clones than CD4+ T cells on average.

The trial excluded patients who had a history of autoimmune disease or were on systemic immunosuppression. Peripheral blood for TCR sequencing was collected from all dose cohorts at baseline, on cycle 4 day 1, and on cycle 7 day 1. The samples were taken from a phase I, first-in-human, multicenter, open-label dose-escalation trial of ivuxolimab. The trial enrolled adults with locally advanced or metastatic head and neck squamous cell, hepatocellular, melanoma or renal cell carcinoma. Before TCR sequencing, CD4+ and CD8+ T cells were separately sorted from peripheral blood. CDR3 length: 14 amino acids, cysteine to phenylalanine. CDR3 DNA is the only sequence kept; it has 42 bases, read in frame from the first base. The germline V gene (reference sequence) supplies CDR1 LNHDA and CDR2 SQIVND. The V and J ends are trimmed by 6 bases and 3 bases, leaving 12 bases between them. Genomic DNA was isolated from the sorted cells so that the TCRbeta CDR3 region could be sequenced. The immunoSEQ Assay was used for sequencing of TCRbeta CDR3 regions. TCRdb re-hosts the immuneACCESS table, in-frame sequences only. Its copies lack some clones; in the studies checked, an unresolved V gene accounts for under half of them, and the cause for the rest is not known. This sample lists 75,000 to 95,000 clones; 89% were detected once. 10% of the sample belongs to the ten largest clones.

A remark on this clone: What antigen it recognizes has not been identified. Base qualities are missing; no much larger clone stands one base away.

This sample comprised CD4+ or CD8+ T cells sorted from blood, obtained in a trial of the OX40 agonist ivuxolimab. The V and J segments used are TRBV19 and TRBJ1-5; the D gene remains uncertain. The clonotype comes from an adult with an advanced solid tumor such as melanoma, head and neck, liver or kidney cancer. The nucleotide sequence is given as TGTGCCAGTAGCACATGGGGTTCCAATCAGCCCCAGCATTTT. Its product reads: CASSTWGSNQPQHF.